This T cell receptor (beta chain) was recorded in a study of T cell changes during pregnancy in multiple sclerosis. Sequencing used immunoSEQ multiplex PCR; TCRdb keeps in-frame clones, though not all of them. The data contain approximately 100,000 clones, 92% of them seen just once; the ten biggest clones take up roughly 2.1%. Material: peripheral blood, obtained after pregnancy. The source of this sequence is a female donor in good health, enrolled as a control in a pregnancy study.

CDR3 coding DNA: TGTGCCACAACTAGCGGGGAAGAGACCCAGTACTTC. Translating it yields CATTSGEETQYF. V usage is TRBV5-4 and J usage is TRBJ2-5; 10 bases agree with TRBD2. V dropped 9 bases and J dropped 3; count of bases not matched to a gene: 2. The germline V gene encodes CDR1 SGHNT and CDR2 YYREEE (reference sequence). The CDR3 has 12 residues.